This T cell receptor beta chain stems from a study of shared clonotypes between healthy human individuals. At the level of the study: The donors, two women and a few men, were aged 18 to 49. Study-wide results and caveats: Represented diversity, genetic and exposure-history alike, was limited by few donors.

Division of CD4+ cells produced a CD45RA+ naive subset and a CD45RA-negative memory subset. The CDR3 is 14 amino acids. From germline, CDR1 is LGHNA and CDR2 YNFKEQ. Trimming pared 1 base from V and 4 bases from J, leaving 8 bases between. Original processing notes: With immunoSEQ giving junction-only sequences and no quality scores, filtering differed. Clones were read by immunoSEQ multiplex PCR, and TCRdb kept only the in-frame ones, dropping some. Clonal size and the V and J genes are those of that table, whereas D and trimming came from the DNA. There are roughly 700,000 clones in the sample; around 72% occur only once, and 1.5% to 2% lies in the top ten. This clone has a handful of counts. Antigen: not known.

The V gene is TRBV4-2, the J gene TRBJ2-1, with a possible D match to TRBD1 (6 bases). This clonotype was obtained from a woman under 40 in good health. The sequenced material came from memory CD4+ T cells sorted from blood. Subset denoted: CD45RA-negative fraction. The CDR3 bases are TGTGCCAGCAGCCAAGTCGGACAGTACAATGAGCAGTTCTTC. Translating it yields CASSQVGQYNEQFF.